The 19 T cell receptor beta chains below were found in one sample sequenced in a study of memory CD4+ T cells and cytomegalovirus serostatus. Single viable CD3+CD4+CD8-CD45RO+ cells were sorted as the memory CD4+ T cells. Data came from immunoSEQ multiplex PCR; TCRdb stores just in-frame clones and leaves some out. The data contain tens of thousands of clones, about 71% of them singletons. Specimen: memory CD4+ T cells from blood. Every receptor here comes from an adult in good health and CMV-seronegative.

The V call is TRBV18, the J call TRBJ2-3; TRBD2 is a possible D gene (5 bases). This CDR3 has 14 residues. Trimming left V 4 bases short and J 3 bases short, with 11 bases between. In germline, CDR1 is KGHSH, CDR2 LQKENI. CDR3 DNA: TGTGCCAGCTCACAGGAGGTGGAAACAGATACGCAGTATTTT. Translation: CASSQEVETDTQYF.

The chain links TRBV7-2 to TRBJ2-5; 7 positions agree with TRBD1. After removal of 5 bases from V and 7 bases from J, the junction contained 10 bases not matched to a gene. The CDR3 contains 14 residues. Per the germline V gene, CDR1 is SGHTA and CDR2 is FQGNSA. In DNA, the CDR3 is TGTGCCAGCAGCCCGGGGACAGCCGGAGGGACCCAGTACTTC. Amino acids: CASSPGTAGGTQYF.

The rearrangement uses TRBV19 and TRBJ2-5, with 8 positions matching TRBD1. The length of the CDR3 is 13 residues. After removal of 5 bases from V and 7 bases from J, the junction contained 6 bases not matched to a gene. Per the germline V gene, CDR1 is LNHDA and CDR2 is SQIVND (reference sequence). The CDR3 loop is CASSPSGGLTQYF. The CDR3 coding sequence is TGTGCCAGTAGTCCCTCAGGGGGCTTGACCCAGTACTTC. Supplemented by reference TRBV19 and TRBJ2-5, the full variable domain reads DGGITQSPKYLFRKEGQNVTLSCEQNLNHDAMYWYRQDPGQGLRLIYYSQIVNDFQKGDIAEGYSVSREKKESFPLTVTSAQKNPTAFYLCASSPSGGLTQYFGPGTRLLVL.

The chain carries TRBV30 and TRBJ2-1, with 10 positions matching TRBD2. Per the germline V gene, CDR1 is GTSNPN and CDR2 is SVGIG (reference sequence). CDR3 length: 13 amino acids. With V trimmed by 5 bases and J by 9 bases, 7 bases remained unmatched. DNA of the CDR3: TGTGCCTGGCAGCGGGGGGGTATCGGTGAGCAGTTCTTC. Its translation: CAWQRGGIGEQFF.

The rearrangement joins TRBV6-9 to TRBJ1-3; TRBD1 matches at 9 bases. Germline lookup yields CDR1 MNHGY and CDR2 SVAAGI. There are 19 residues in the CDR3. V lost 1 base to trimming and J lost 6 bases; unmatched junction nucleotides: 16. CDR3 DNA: TGTGCCAGCAGTTATTATTTTCTTGCGGGACAGGGACCGGAAAACACCATATATTTT. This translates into CASSYYFLAGQGPENTIYF.

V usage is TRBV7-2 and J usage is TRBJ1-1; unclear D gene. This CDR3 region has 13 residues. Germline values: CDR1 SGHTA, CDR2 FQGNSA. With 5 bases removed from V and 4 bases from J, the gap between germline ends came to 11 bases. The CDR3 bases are TGTGCCAGCAGCCTTCTAGGGCTCACTGAAGCTTTCTTT. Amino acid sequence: CASSLLGLTEAFF.

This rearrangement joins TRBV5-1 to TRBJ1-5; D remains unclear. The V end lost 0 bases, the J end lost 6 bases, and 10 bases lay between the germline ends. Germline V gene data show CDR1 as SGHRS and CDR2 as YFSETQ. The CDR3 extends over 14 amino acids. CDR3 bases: TGCGCCAGCAGCTTGGGACCCCTGGGTCAGCCCCAGCATTTT. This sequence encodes CASSLGPLGQPQHF. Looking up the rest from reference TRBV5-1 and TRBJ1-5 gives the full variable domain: KAGVTQTPRYLIKTRGQQVTLSCSPISGHRSVSWYQQTPGQGLQFLFEYFSETQRNKGNFPGRFSGRQFSNSRSEMNVSTLELGDSALYLCASSLGPLGQPQHFGDGTRLSIL.

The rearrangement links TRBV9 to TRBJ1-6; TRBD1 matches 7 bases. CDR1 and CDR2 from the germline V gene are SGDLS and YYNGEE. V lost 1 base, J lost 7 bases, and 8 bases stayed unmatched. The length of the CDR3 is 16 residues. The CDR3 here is CASSVRTGQGNSPLHF. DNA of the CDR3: TGTGCCAGCAGCGTACGGACAGGTCAAGGGAATTCACCCCTCCACTTT.

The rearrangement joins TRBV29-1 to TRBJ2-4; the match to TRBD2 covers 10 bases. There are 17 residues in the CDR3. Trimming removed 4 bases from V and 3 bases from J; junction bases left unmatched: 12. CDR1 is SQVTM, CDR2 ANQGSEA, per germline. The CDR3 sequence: CSVASAVEREGKNIQYF. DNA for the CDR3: TGCAGCGTTGCATCTGCGGTGGAGCGGGAGGGCAAAAACATTCAGTACTTC.

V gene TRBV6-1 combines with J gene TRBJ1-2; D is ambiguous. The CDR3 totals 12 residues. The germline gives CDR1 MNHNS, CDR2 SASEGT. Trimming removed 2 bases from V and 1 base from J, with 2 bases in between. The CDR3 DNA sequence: TGTGCCAGCAGTGAACTTAACTATGGCTACACCTTC. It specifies CASSELNYGYTF.

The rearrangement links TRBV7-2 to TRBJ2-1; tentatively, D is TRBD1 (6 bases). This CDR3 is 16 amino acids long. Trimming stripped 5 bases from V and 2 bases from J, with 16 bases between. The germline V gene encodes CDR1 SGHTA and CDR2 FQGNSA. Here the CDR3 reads CASSPRDTLAYNEQFF. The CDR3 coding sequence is TGTGCCAGCAGCCCCCGGGACACATTAGCCTACAATGAGCAGTTCTTC.

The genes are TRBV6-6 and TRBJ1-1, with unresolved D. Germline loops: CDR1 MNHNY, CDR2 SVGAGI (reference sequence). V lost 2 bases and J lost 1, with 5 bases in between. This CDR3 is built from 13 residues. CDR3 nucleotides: TGTGCCAGCAGTTACGGGGAGAACACTGAAGCTTTCTTT. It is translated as CASSYGENTEAFF.

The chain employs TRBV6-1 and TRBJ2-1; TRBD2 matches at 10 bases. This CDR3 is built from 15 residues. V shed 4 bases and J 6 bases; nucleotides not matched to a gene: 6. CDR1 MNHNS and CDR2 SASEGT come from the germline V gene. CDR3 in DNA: TGTGCCAGCAGTGGCCTAGCGGGAGTGGGCAATGAGCAGTTCTTC. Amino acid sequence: CASSGLAGVGNEQFF.

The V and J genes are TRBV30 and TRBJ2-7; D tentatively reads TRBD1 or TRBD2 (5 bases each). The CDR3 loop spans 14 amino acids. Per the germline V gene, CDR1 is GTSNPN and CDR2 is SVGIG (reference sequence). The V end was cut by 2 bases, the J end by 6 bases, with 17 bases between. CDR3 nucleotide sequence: TGTGCCTGGAGTAGGGACCAGATATCCCGCGAGCAGTACTTC. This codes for CAWSRDQISREQYF. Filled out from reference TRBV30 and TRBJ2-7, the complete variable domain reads SQTIHQWPATLVQPVGSPLSLECTVEGTSNPNLYWYRQAAGRGLQLLFYSVGIGQISSEVPQNLSASRPQDRQFILSSKKLLLSDSGFYLCAWSRDQISREQYFGPGTRLTVT.

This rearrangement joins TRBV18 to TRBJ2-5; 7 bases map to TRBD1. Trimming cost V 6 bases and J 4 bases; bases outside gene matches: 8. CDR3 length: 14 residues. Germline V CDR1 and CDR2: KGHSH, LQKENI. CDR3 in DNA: TGTGCCAGCTCTCGAAACGGACAGGCAGAGACCCAGTACTTC. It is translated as CASSRNGQAETQYF.

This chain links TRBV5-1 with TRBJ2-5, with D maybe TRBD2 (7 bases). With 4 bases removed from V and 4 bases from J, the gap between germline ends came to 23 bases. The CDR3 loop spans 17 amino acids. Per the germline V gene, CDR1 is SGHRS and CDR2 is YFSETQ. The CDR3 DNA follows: TGCGCCAGCAGCCCTGGGGGGGGCACGGGTTTGGGAGAGACCCAGTACTTC. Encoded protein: CASSPGGGTGLGETQYF. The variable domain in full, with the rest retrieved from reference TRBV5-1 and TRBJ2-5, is KAGVTQTPRYLIKTRGQQVTLSCSPISGHRSVSWYQQTPGQGLQFLFEYFSETQRNKGNFPGRFSGRQFSNSRSEMNVSTLELGDSALYLCASSPGGGTGLGETQYFGPGTRLLVL.

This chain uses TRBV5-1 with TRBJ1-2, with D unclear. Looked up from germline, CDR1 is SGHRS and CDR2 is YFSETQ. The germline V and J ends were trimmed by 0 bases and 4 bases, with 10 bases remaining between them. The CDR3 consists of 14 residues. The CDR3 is CASSLEAGRYGYTF. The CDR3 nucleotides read TGCGCCAGCAGCTTGGAAGCAGGACGCTATGGCTACACCTTC.

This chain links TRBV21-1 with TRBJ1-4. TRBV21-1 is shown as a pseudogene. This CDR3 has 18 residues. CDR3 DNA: TGTGCCAGCAGCATCGGGATTCTGGCGTCTGCAACTAATGAAAAACTGTTTTTT. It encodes CASSIGILASATNEKLFF.

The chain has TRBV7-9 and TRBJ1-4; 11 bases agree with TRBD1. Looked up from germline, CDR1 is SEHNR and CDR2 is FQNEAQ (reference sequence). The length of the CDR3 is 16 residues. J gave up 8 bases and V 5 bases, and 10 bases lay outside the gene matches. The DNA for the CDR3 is TGTGCCAGCAGCGCCGGGACAGGGGGGCCCTGGGAAAAACTGTTTTTT. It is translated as CASSAGTGGPWEKLFF.